Presented here are 30 T cell receptor beta chains from one specimen sequenced in a study of beta chain features in type 1 diabetes. General observations from the study: Type 1 diabetes patients had moderately but significantly shorter TCRB CDR3s in all four CD4+ subsets.

Their target antigens are unknown. The authors reverse transcribed all of the isolated RNA, so sequencing captured expressed TCRB transcripts. Sequenced by immunoSEQ multiplex PCR; TCRdb stores in-frame clones only, minus some. The data contain a few hundred thousand clones, roughly 13% of them singletons. Sequencing was done on a sample of naive CD4+ T cells from blood. The source is a man aged 25 to 45 with type 1 diabetes.

The chain recombines TRBV4-2 with TRBJ1-5; 9 nucleotides agree with TRBD1. The germline V gene encodes CDR1 LGHNA and CDR2 YNFKEQ. V lost 4 bases, J lost 7 bases, and 5 bases stayed unmatched. The CDR3 runs 14 residues. The CDR3, as DNA: TGTGCCAGCAGCCCACAGGGGGCAGAGCAGCCCCAGCATTTT. Protein sequence: CASSPQGAEQPQHF.

This clone showed up just a few times. The chain is built from TRBV7-2 and TRBJ2-6; D is possibly TRBD2 (6 bases). This CDR3 comprises 16 residues. Looked up from germline, CDR1 is SGHTA and CDR2 is FQGNSA. Trimming removed 0 bases at V and 4 bases at J, with 10 bases between. The CDR3 spells CASSLAGGVGANVLTF. As DNA, the CDR3 is TGTGCCAGCAGCTTAGCAGGAGGGGTAGGGGCCAACGTCCTGACTTTC.

This clone came up a few times. J is TRBJ1-5 and V is TRBV4-3; 8 bases are a match to TRBD1. The CDR3 runs to 15 residues. Germline-derived CDR1 and CDR2 are LGHNA and YSLEER. J was trimmed by 6 bases and V by 2 bases; bases with no gene match: 6. CDR3 residues: CASSQRTGSGQPQHF. DNA for the CDR3: TGCGCCAGCAGCCAAAGGACAGGGAGTGGTCAGCCCCAGCATTTT.

This clone was picked up a small number of times. The chain joins TRBV6-1 to TRBJ2-3; 10 nucleotides agree with TRBD1. The V gene's germline CDR1 is MNHNS and CDR2 SASEGT. The CDR3 spans 18 residues. Trimming took 2 bases from V and 3 from J; bases not matched to a gene: 11. CDR3 protein: CASSELRSGTGVTDTQYF. CDR3 sequence (DNA): TGTGCCAGCAGTGAACTACGGTCAGGGACAGGGGTAACAGATACGCAGTATTTT.

The chain recombines TRBV29-1 with TRBJ1-1; D uncertain. The ends were cut back, 4 bases at V and 4 bases at J, with 10 bases in the middle. The CDR3 length is 12 residues. Germline-derived CDR1 and CDR2 are SQVTM and ANQGSEA. CDR3 residues: CSVAQGVTEAFF. The DNA for the CDR3 is TGCAGCGTTGCTCAAGGAGTCACTGAAGCTTTCTTT. Full variable domain (missing parts from reference TRBV29-1 and TRBJ1-1): SAVISQKPSRDICQRGTSLTIQCQVDSQVTMMFWYRQQPGQSLTLIATANQGSEATYESGFVIDKFPISRPNLTFSTLTVSNMSPEDSSIYLCSVAQGVTEAFFGQGTRLTVV.

The V gene is TRBV7-9, the J gene TRBJ2-3; possibly TRBD2 for D (5 bases). The V gene's germline CDR1 is SEHNR and CDR2 FQNEAQ (reference sequence). V lost 5 bases and J 5 bases, leaving 14 bases between the germline ends. There are 14 residues in the CDR3. The CDR3 DNA sequence: TGTGCCAGCAGCGACACGGGGAAAGGAGATACGCAGTATTTT. It specifies CASSDTGKGDTQYF.

Only a few counts were recorded for this clone. This sequence joins TRBV6-4 and TRBJ2-7; 9 positions agree with TRBD2. Trimming took 5 bases from V and 2 from J; bases not matched to a gene: 7. Per germline, CDR1 MRHNA and CDR2 SNTAGT. The CDR3 length is 15 residues. The CDR3 region has the DNA TGTGCCAGCAGTAGAGAGGCGGGAGGGCCCTACGAGCAGTACTTC. This encodes CASSREAGGPYEQYF.

This clone was seen a few times. The chain combines TRBV11-2 with TRBJ2-3, with D possibly matching TRBD1 (5 bases). The CDR3 is made up of 12 amino acids. Germline CDR1 reads SGHAT; CDR2 reads FQNNGV. The V end lost 3 bases, the J end lost 4 bases, and 5 bases lay between the germline ends. The CDR3, as DNA: TGTGCCAGCAGCTTGGGGCCAGATACGCAGTATTTT. Translating gives CASSLGPDTQYF.

This chain links TRBV18 with TRBJ1-1; D is unclear. Looked up from germline, CDR1 is KGHSH and CDR2 is LQKENI. This CDR3 has 14 amino acids. V lost 2 bases to trimming and J lost 0 bases, with 7 bases between them. The CDR3 DNA reads as TGTGCCAGCTCACCAACAGCCATGAACACTGAAGCTTTCTTT. It specifies CASSPTAMNTEAFF.

Only a few counts were recorded for this clone. The chain links TRBV23-1 to TRBJ2-2; 10 nucleotides agree with TRBD1. TRBV23-1 falls under the ORF class, with uncertain function. CDR3 length: 19 residues. J was trimmed by 1 base and V by 0 bases; bases with no gene match: 8. This chain's CDR3 is CASSQSKTGGAENTGELFF. In DNA form, the CDR3 reads TGCGCCAGCAGTCAATCAAAGACAGGGGGCGCGGAGAACACCGGGGAGCTGTTTTTT.

This chain uses TRBV28 with TRBJ2-3; TRBD1 aligns across 9 bases. This CDR3 contains 15 residues. Trimming at V came to 8 bases and at J to 5 bases, leaving 11 bases not matched to a gene. Germline-derived CDR1 and CDR2 are MDHEN and SYDVKM. The DNA of the CDR3 is TGTGCCAGCGCATCTGGGGACAGGGTGAAAGATACGCAGTATTTT. Translated, it gives CASASGDRVKDTQYF. Together with reference TRBV28 and TRBJ2-3, the CDR3 gives the full variable domain: DVKVTQSSRYLVKRTGEKVFLECVQDMDHENMFWYRQDPGLGLRLIYFSYDVKMKEKGDIPEGYSVSREKKERFSLILESASTNQTSMYLCASASGDRVKDTQYFGPGTRLTVL.

This clone was picked up a small number of times. The CDR3 DNA is TGTGCCACCAGCAGAGAAACGAGCGGCCGTGTGTTCTTC. It specifies CATSRETSGRVFF. The chain combines TRBV15 with TRBJ2-1, with TRBD2 as a possible D gene (5 bases). CDR1 and CDR2 (germline): LNHNV, YYDKDF (reference sequence). There are 13 residues in the CDR3. V was pared by 0 bases and J by 15 bases, with 15 bases between.

The chain couples TRBV4-3 to TRBJ1-2; D is unresolved. This CDR3 is 13 amino acids long. Germline assignment: CDR1 LGHNA and CDR2 YSLEER. V lost 0 bases and J lost 5, with 7 bases in between. CDR3 in amino acids: CASSQDRIYGYTF. The CDR3 coding sequence is TGCGCCAGCAGCCAAGACAGAATTTATGGCTACACCTTC.

The chain links TRBV7-2 to TRBJ2-3; TRBD2 matches 11 bases. V lost 4 bases and J lost 10; bases outside the gene matches: 13. CDR3 length: 16 amino acids. The germline CDR1 and CDR2 sequences are SGHTA and FQGNSA. In nucleotides, the CDR3 is TGTGCCAGCAGCTACGCCGTGGGACTAGCGGATCTACCGCAGTATTTT. As protein: CASSYAVGLADLPQYF.

The sample holds a few counts of this clone. The sample holds other DNA sequences that translate to the same CDR3. The genes are TRBV20-1 and TRBJ2-1; no clear D gene. This CDR3 is built from 10 residues. The V and J ends lost 3 bases and 7 bases respectively, with 4 bases between them. Germline V gene sequence: CDR1 DFQATT, CDR2 SNEGSKA (reference sequence). The CDR3 loop reads CSASRNEQFF. CDR3 sequence (DNA): TGCAGTGCTAGCCGGAATGAGCAGTTCTTC.

This chain joins TRBV29-1 and TRBJ1-5; no clear D gene. Germline V gene data show CDR1 as SQVTM and CDR2 as ANQGSEA. The CDR3 covers 14 residues. V lost 4 bases, J lost 0 bases, and 10 bases lay in between. CDR3 sequence: CSVVAGNSNQPQHF. In DNA form, the CDR3 reads TGCAGCGTTGTGGCCGGGAATAGCAATCAGCCCCAGCATTTT. Filled out from reference TRBV29-1 and TRBJ1-5, the complete variable domain reads SAVISQKPSRDICQRGTSLTIQCQVDSQVTMMFWYRQQPGQSLTLIATANQGSEATYESGFVIDKFPISRPNLTFSTLTVSNMSPEDSSIYLCSVVAGNSNQPQHFGDGTRLSIL.

This clone turned up a few times. V usage is TRBV28 and J usage is TRBJ2-7, with TRBD1 matching over 8 bases. CDR1 is MDHEN and CDR2 is SYDVKM in the germline V gene. The CDR3 loop spans 13 amino acids. V shed 8 bases and J 2 bases; nucleotides not matched to a gene: 5. DNA of the CDR3: TGTGCCAGCGAGGACAGGGCCACCTACGAGCAGTACTTC. This sequence encodes CASEDRATYEQYF.

In DNA form, the CDR3 reads TGTGCCAGCAGTTATTCGGGACAGGCGAACACCGGGGAGCTGTTTTTT. It is translated as CASSYSGQANTGELFF. The V call is TRBV6-6, the J call TRBJ2-2; 8 nucleotides align to TRBD1. Germline lookup yields CDR1 MNHNY and CDR2 SVGAGI (reference sequence). CDR3 size: 16 residues. V trimming: 3 bases; J trimming: 0 bases; junction bases outside the gene matches: 3.

Worth noting for this clone: Other DNA sequences from this sample encode an identical CDR3 as well. The V gene is TRBV7-2, the J gene TRBJ2-7; D remains ambiguous. Per the germline V gene, CDR1 is SGHTA and CDR2 is FQGNSA. The CDR3 is made up of 11 amino acids. Trimming removed 6 bases from V and 4 bases from J, with 7 bases in between. The CDR3 loop reads CASSLIYEQYF. CDR3 bases: TGTGCCAGCAGTCTTATATACGAGCAGTACTTC.

This clone was picked up a small number of times. The rearrangement uses TRBV6-4 and TRBJ2-7; 10 nucleotides line up with TRBD2. This CDR3 has 16 residues. Unmatched junction bases numbered 6, after V lost 4 bases and J lost 0 bases. CDR1 is MRHNA, CDR2 SNTAGT, per germline. The CDR3 spells CASSAGLALSSYEQYF. The CDR3 DNA is TGTGCCAGCAGTGCGGGACTAGCGTTGAGCTCCTACGAGCAGTACTTC.

This clone was detected only a few times. This rearrangement joins TRBV18 to TRBJ1-1, with D possibly being TRBD1 (5 bases). Germline V CDR1 and CDR2: KGHSH, LQKENI. This CDR3 has 15 residues. Trimming took 2 bases from V and 11 from J, leaving 21 bases between them. CDR3 bases: TGTGCCAGCTCACCAACGCGGGACTTGGGGGTATTGGCTTTCTTT. It yields the protein CASSPTRDLGVLAFF.

This clone was observed a handful of times. This chain links TRBV29-1 with TRBJ2-7; D is ambiguous. The CDR3 covers 13 residues. The germline V gene has CDR1 SQVTM and CDR2 ANQGSEA. V lost 3 bases and J lost 6, with 15 bases in between. CDR3 bases: TGCAGCGTTGATCCTGTCACCGCCGGCGAGCAGTACTTC. Translation gives CSVDPVTAGEQYF.

This rearrangement joins TRBV9 to TRBJ1-2, with D tentatively TRBD1 (5 bases). CDR3 length: 15 residues. Germline CDR1 is SGDLS and CDR2 is YYNGEE. Deletions cut 0 bases from V and 4 bases from J, with 13 bases between. CDR3 residues: CASSVEPGNIYGYTF. Written as DNA, the CDR3 is TGTGCCAGCAGCGTAGAGCCAGGGAACATCTATGGCTACACCTTC.

J is TRBJ2-3 and V is TRBV7-9; the D is unclear. Trimming removed 3 bases at V and 1 base at J, with 8 bases between. This CDR3 has 14 residues. CDR1 is SEHNR, CDR2 FQNEAQ, per germline (reference sequence). DNA of the CDR3: TGTGCCAGCAGCTTCCCCCGTGGCACAGATACGCAGTATTTT. This translates into CASSFPRGTDTQYF.

This clone was seen more than once but under ten times. The chain links TRBV7-9 to TRBJ2-7; 7 positions agree with TRBD2. With 3 bases clipped from V and 3 bases from J, the junction kept 8 bases outside the gene matches. From germline, CDR1 is SEHNR and CDR2 FQNEAQ (reference sequence). This CDR3 comprises 15 residues. The chain's CDR3 is CASSFPSGGIYEQYF. For the CDR3, the DNA is TGTGCCAGCAGCTTCCCCTCGGGAGGTATCTACGAGCAGTACTTC.

The chain recombines TRBV7-6 with TRBJ2-1; 8 nucleotides match TRBD2. V shed 1 base and J 6 bases; nucleotides not matched to a gene: 8. The CDR3 runs 16 residues. Germline CDR1 is SGHVS and CDR2 is FNYEAQ. CDR3 in amino acids: CASSLEPGLGTNEQFF. CDR3 nucleotides: TGTGCCAGCAGCTTAGAACCGGGACTAGGGACCAATGAGCAGTTCTTC.

Only a few counts were recorded for this clone. J is TRBJ2-1 and V is TRBV28, with D maybe TRBD1 (7 bases). The CDR3 extends over 16 amino acids. V was shortened by 5 bases and J by 4 bases, with 18 bases between the two germline ends. Germline CDR1 reads MDHEN; CDR2 reads SYDVKM. The CDR3 region is CASSQGGRAPYNEQFF. CDR3 DNA sequence: TGTGCCAGCAGTCAGGGGGGTCGGGCACCGTACAATGAGCAGTTCTTC. Filled out from reference TRBV28 and TRBJ2-1, the complete variable domain reads DVKVTQSSRYLVKRTGEKVFLECVQDMDHENMFWYRQDPGLGLRLIYFSYDVKMKEKGDIPEGYSVSREKKERFSLILESASTNQTSMYLCASSQGGRAPYNEQFFGPGTRLTVL.

In its sample, this clone was seen a few times. Other DNA sequences in this sample translate to the same CDR3. The V call is TRBV7-2, the J call TRBJ2-6; no definite D call. Germline CDR1 SGHTA, CDR2 FQGNSA. V lost 1 base, J lost 0 bases, and 4 bases lay in between. The CDR3 runs 15 residues. In DNA, the CDR3 is TGTGCCAGCAGCTTAGATAGCTCTGGGGCCAACGTCCTGACTTTC. It yields the protein CASSLDSSGANVLTF.

This clone occurred a few times. This sample also contains other DNA sequences that code for the same CDR3. V and J are TRBV18 and TRBJ2-3; 7 bases align to TRBD2. V dropped 2 bases and J dropped 2; count of bases not matched to a gene: 1. The V gene's germline CDR1 is KGHSH and CDR2 LQKENI. This CDR3 has 14 residues. CDR3 sequence reads: CASSPAGVTDTQYF. The CDR3 DNA is TGTGCCAGCTCACCAGCGGGGGTCACAGATACGCAGTATTTT.

V gene TRBV4-2 combines with J gene TRBJ2-3; perhaps TRBD2 as D (5 bases). The V gene's germline CDR1 is LGHNA and CDR2 YNFKEQ. CDR3 size: 13 residues. The V gene lost 4 bases and the J gene lost 2 bases, with 7 bases spanning the gap. CDR3: CASSRTDTDTQYF. The CDR3 DNA reads TGTGCCAGCAGCCGGACTGACACAGATACGCAGTATTTT.